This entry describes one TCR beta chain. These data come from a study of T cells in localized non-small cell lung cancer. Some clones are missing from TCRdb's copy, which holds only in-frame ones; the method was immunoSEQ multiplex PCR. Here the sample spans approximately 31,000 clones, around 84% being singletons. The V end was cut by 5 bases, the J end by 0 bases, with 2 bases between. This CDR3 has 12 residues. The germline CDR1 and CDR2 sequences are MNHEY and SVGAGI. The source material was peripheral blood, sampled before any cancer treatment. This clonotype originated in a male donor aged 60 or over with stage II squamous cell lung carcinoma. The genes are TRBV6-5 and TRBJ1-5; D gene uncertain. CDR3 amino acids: CASSDSNQPQHF. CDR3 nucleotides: TGTGCCAGCAGTGATAGCAATCAGCCCCAGCATTTT.